This T cell receptor (beta chain) originates from a study of T cell responses to AZD1222 COVID-19 vaccine. Some clones are missing from TCRdb's copy, which holds only in-frame ones; the method was immunoSEQ multiplex PCR. Of fewer than 100,000 clones in the sample, about 83% were seen once. General study findings and limits: Spike was spanned by vaccine-associated CD4 TCRs, which were dominant at 160-218 and 743-854. Baseline antibody screening turned up just six seropositive AZD1222 recipients. Donors were mostly white British, more females; clonal diversity possibly underestimated. Every sample of the repertoires postdated the peak T cell response.

The CDR3 sequence is 13 residues long. Germline loops: CDR1 MNHEY, CDR2 SVGAGI. Trimming left V 2 bases short and J 6 bases short, with 11 bases between. Remarks on this clone: Its target is unknown.

The V gene is TRBV6-5, the J gene TRBJ2-7, with D maybe TRBD2 (5 bases). Specimen: peripheral blood, collected 28 days after the second AZD1222 dose. The sequence was obtained from an adult who received the AZD1222 COVID-19 vaccine. CDR3 coding DNA: TGTGCCAGCAGTTACGACGGGGAAGGCGAGCAGTACTTC. Protein sequence: CASSYDGEGEQYF.